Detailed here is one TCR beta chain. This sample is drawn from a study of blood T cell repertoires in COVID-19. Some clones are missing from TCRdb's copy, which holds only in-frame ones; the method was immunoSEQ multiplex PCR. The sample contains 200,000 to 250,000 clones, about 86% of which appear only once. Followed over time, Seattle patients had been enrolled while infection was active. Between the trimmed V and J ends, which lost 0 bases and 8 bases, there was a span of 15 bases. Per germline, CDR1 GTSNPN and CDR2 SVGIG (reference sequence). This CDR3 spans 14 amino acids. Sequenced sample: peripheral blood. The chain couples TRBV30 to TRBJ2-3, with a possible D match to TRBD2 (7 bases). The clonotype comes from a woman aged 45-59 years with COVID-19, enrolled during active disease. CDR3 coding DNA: TGTGCCTGGAGTGTAAGAGGGGGGGGAGGTACGCAGTATTTT. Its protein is CAWSVRGGGGTQYF.